The T cell receptor (beta chain) described here comes from a study of blood T cell repertoires in COVID-19. Study as a whole: Donors in the United States, Italy and Spain gave samples during acute or convalescent COVID-19.

Sequenced by immunoSEQ multiplex PCR; TCRdb stores in-frame clones only, minus some. Of 250,000 to 350,000 clones listed, 80% to 90% are singletons. This clone was found once. Enrollees, about 18 to 89 years old, lived in about two dozen US areas. The ends lost 5 bases at V and 7 bases at J; junction bases unmatched: 8. The germline V gene has CDR1 GTSNPN and CDR2 SVGIG (reference sequence). This CDR3 contains 13 residues. The receptor was isolated from a woman aged 30 to 39 who had recovered from COVID-19. This sequence joins TRBV30 and TRBJ2-1; TRBD1 matches at 7 bases. The material sequenced was PBMCs or T cells enriched from blood (not recorded which). The CDR3, as DNA: TGTGCCTGGCACAGGGGATTGGGAAATGAGCAGTTCTTC. Protein: CAWHRGLGNEQFF.